Shown below are 28 T cell receptor beta chains from a single sample sequenced in a study of blood T cell repertoires in COVID-19. Clones were read by immunoSEQ multiplex PCR, and TCRdb kept only the in-frame ones, dropping some. The table lists roughly 220,000 clones, roughly 89% of them singletons. Sequenced: PBMCs or T cells enriched from blood (not recorded which). The origin of the receptors is a man aged 25-45 years who had been exposed to COVID-19.

This sequence joins TRBV25-1 and TRBJ1-1; tentative D call: TRBD1 (5 bases). The V gene lost 0 bases and the J gene lost 3 bases, with 11 bases spanning the gap. Per the germline V gene, CDR1 is MGHDK and CDR2 is SYGVNS. The CDR3 sequence is 15 residues long. This chain's CDR3 is CASSEYGGRDTEAFF. The DNA of the CDR3 is TGTGCCAGCAGTGAATATGGGGGGAGGGACACTGAAGCTTTCTTT.

The genes are TRBV24-1 and TRBJ2-3, with TRBD2 matching over 10 bases. This CDR3 is built from 16 residues. CDR1 and CDR2 from the germline V gene are KGHDR and SFDVKD. Unmatched junction bases numbered 4, after V lost 3 bases and J lost 2 bases. The CDR3 protein is CATSDGTSDSTDTQYF. In DNA form, the CDR3 reads TGTGCCACCAGTGATGGGACTAGCGATTCCACAGATACGCAGTATTTT.

This rearrangement joins TRBV9 to TRBJ2-1; weak D call: TRBD2 (5 bases). Deletions cut 3 bases from V and 5 bases from J, with 15 bases between. Germline lookup yields CDR1 SGDLS and CDR2 YYNGEE. The CDR3 loop spans 15 amino acids. DNA of the CDR3: TGTGCCAGCAGCGCCCGAGCGGAGAGACACAATGAGCAGTTCTTC. Protein product: CASSARAERHNEQFF.

This chain uses TRBV2 with TRBJ1-2, with D unresolved. This CDR3 region has 16 residues. The germline V and J ends were trimmed by 6 bases and 4 bases, with 21 bases remaining between them. CDR1 SNHLY and CDR2 FYNNEI come from the germline V gene. The CDR3 DNA reads TGTGCCAGCAGCGTAGATAGACCCCGGGTCGGCTATGGCTACACCTTC. Translated, it gives CASSVDRPRVGYGYTF. The variable domain in full, completed from reference TRBV2 and TRBJ1-2, reads EPEVTQTPSHQVTQMGQEVILRCVPISNHLYFYWYRQILGQKVEFLVSFYNNEISEKSEIFDDQFSVERPDGSNFTLKIRSTKLEDSAMYFCASSVDRPRVGYGYTFGSGTRLTVV.

The chain employs TRBV6-1 and TRBJ2-3, with a possible D match to TRBD1 (6 bases). The CDR3 totals 16 residues. Germline lookup yields CDR1 MNHNS and CDR2 SASEGT. The V end was cut by 1 base, the J end by 3 bases, with 14 bases between. The CDR3 nucleotides read TGTGCCAGCAGTGAAGGGGGGCCGACCCGGACAGATACGCAGTATTTT. As protein: CASSEGGPTRTDTQYF.

The V call is TRBV2, the J call TRBJ2-3; 9 bases match TRBD1. CDR3 length equals 15 residues. V was clipped by 6 bases and J by 6 bases; unmatched bases: 10. Per germline, CDR1 SNHLY and CDR2 FYNNEI. The CDR3 is CASRPDRGWLDTQYF. The CDR3 DNA reads as TGTGCCAGCAGGCCCGACAGGGGGTGGCTGGATACGCAGTATTTT.

This chain links TRBV21-1 with TRBJ1-6; the D call in the table, TRBD1, was not verified against the DNA. TRBV21-1 is listed as a pseudogene. CDR3 length: 16 residues. The CDR3 region has the DNA TGTGCCAGCAGCAAAGATTACGACAGTCATAATTCACCCCTCCACTTT. The encoded protein is CASSKDYDSHNSPLHF.

The gene calls are TRBV18 and TRBJ1-2, with D possibly TRBD1 on 5 matching bases. The germline gives CDR1 KGHSH, CDR2 LQKENI. The CDR3 is 14 residues long. Deletions cut 4 bases from V and 4 bases from J, with 13 bases between. The CDR3 DNA is TGTGCCAGCTCACAAGATCAGGGAATCTATGGCTACACCTTC. Amino acids: CASSQDQGIYGYTF.

V usage is TRBV5-4 and J usage is TRBJ1-1, with TRBD1 matching over 11 bases. V shed 6 bases and J 3 bases; nucleotides not matched to a gene: 7. Germline V gene data show CDR1 as SGHNT and CDR2 as YYREEE (reference sequence). The CDR3 has 15 amino acids. The CDR3 sequence is CASTPPGQGDTEAFF. CDR3 nucleotide sequence: TGTGCCAGCACCCCCCCGGGACAGGGGGACACTGAAGCTTTCTTT.

This chain uses TRBV6-2 or TRBV6-3 with TRBJ1-1; TRBD1 might be the D (6 bases). V lost 6 bases and J lost 5, with 16 bases in between. The germline CDR1 and CDR2 sequences are MNHEY and SVGEGT. The CDR3 contains 14 residues. CDR3 sequence (DNA): TGTGCCAGCAGCCTGGGGGGGGCGCGAACTGAAGCTTTCTTT. Translated: CASSLGGARTEAFF.

The rearrangement links TRBV7-9 to TRBJ1-6; D is uncertain. Trimming shortened V by 4 bases and J by 0 bases, and 13 bases separated the two germline ends. The CDR3 totals 17 residues. Germline CDR1 SEHNR, CDR2 FQNEAQ (reference sequence). The CDR3 region has the DNA TGTGCCAGCAGCTCCCTCGGCGGGAGCTCCTATAATTCACCCCTCCACTTT. It is translated as CASSSLGGSSYNSPLHF.

The J gene is TRBJ2-5, the V gene TRBV3-1 (or the pseudogene TRBV3-2), with D possibly being TRBD2 (5 bases). Per the germline V gene, CDR1 is LGHDT and CDR2 is YNNKEL (reference sequence). CDR3 length: 14 residues. Trimming stripped 5 bases from V and 1 base from J, with 11 bases between. CDR3 bases: TGTGCCAGCAGCAACTCGAGGGTCCAAGAGACCCAGTACTTC. Translating it yields CASSNSRVQETQYF.

In its sample, this clone was seen once. This chain joins TRBV3-1 (or the pseudogene TRBV3-2) and TRBJ2-7; the D gene is possibly TRBD1 (5 bases). V lost 4 bases, J lost 6 bases, and 10 bases lay in between. CDR3 length: 12 residues. Germline lookup yields CDR1 LGHDT and CDR2 YNNKEL (reference sequence). The CDR3 region is CASSRTGLEQYF. The CDR3 nucleotides read TGTGCCAGCAGCCGCACAGGTCTCGAGCAGTACTTC.

The chain uses TRBV5-1 and TRBJ2-1; D gene unclear. Trimming removed 4 bases from V and 3 bases from J, with 14 bases in between. The CDR3 is 15 amino acids. Germline loops: CDR1 SGHRS, CDR2 YFSETQ. CDR3 sequence: CASSPLTHNYNEQFF. DNA for the CDR3: TGCGCCAGCAGCCCTTTGACACATAACTACAATGAGCAGTTCTTC.

This chain links TRBV7-9 with TRBJ2-1; tentative D call: TRBD2 (5 bases). The length of the CDR3 is 14 residues. Germline V gives CDR1 SEHNR, CDR2 FQNEAQ (reference sequence). Trimming removed 8 bases at V and 0 bases at J, with 11 bases between. CDR3 nucleotide sequence: TGTGCCAGCTGCCGGGAAAGCTCCTACAATGAGCAGTTCTTC. Its translation is CASCRESSYNEQFF.

This clone has only a few counts. A junction end diverges from the germline sequence, so it may reflect a read error. V and J are TRBV9 and TRBJ1-2; D gene unclear. CDR3 length: 12 amino acids. Germline CDR1 and CDR2: SGDLS and YYNGEE. The chain's CDR3 is CAAGSSWEALSF. The CDR3, as DNA: TGTGCCGCTGGGAGTTCGTGGGAGGCCCTCTCCTTC.

The chain uses TRBV4-1 and TRBJ1-1, with 7 bases fitting TRBD1. The length of the CDR3 is 15 residues. CDR1 and CDR2 (germline): MGHRA, YSYEKL. Trimming removed 0 bases from V and 6 bases from J; junction bases left unmatched: 7. The CDR3 is CASSQEDRTLAEAFF. The CDR3 coding sequence is TGCGCCAGCAGCCAAGAGGACAGGACGTTGGCTGAAGCTTTCTTT.

The chain has TRBV11-2 and TRBJ1-3, with D hard to call. This CDR3 is 15 amino acids long. Between the trimmed V and J ends, which lost 1 base and 4 bases, there was a span of 11 bases. Per germline, CDR1 SGHAT and CDR2 FQNNGV. The CDR3 reads CASSLGPGFGNTIYF. CDR3 nucleotides: TGTGCCAGCAGCTTAGGGCCCGGGTTCGGAAACACCATATATTTT. Using reference TRBV11-2 and TRBJ1-3 for the parts outside the CDR3, the full variable domain is EAGVAQSPRYKIIEKRQSVAFWCNPISGHATLYWYQQILGQGPKLLIQFQNNGVVDDSQLPKDRFSAERLKGVDSTLKIQPAKLEDSAVYLCASSLGPGFGNTIYFGEGSWLTVV.

J is TRBJ1-2 and V is TRBV11-2, with TRBD1 matching 9 bases. The CDR3 loop spans 15 amino acids. Germline assignment: CDR1 SGHAT and CDR2 FQNNGV. Germline trimming cut 4 bases from V and 6 bases from J; bases unmatched to any gene: 9. CDR3 protein: CASSWISGQGHGYTF. CDR3 bases: TGTGCCAGCAGCTGGATATCGGGACAGGGTCATGGCTACACCTTC.

The chain is built from TRBV6-4 and TRBJ1-6; no firm D call. Germline assignment: CDR1 MRHNA and CDR2 SNTAGT. This CDR3 region has 14 residues. Trimming removed 0 bases at V and 11 bases at J, with 11 bases between. The CDR3 sequence is CASSDSAGRAPLHF. CDR3 sequence (DNA): TGTGCCAGCAGTGACTCGGCGGGTAGGGCACCCCTCCACTTT.

The chain couples TRBV3-1 (or the pseudogene TRBV3-2) to TRBJ2-7; D is perhaps TRBD1 (6 bases). In germline, CDR1 is LGHDT, CDR2 YNNKEL (reference sequence). V gave up 1 base and J gave up 3 bases, with 13 bases separating them. The CDR3 is 15 residues long. CDR3 sequence (DNA): TGTGCCAGCAGCCAAGCTCCGGACAGATACTACGAGCAGTACTTC. It translates to CASSQAPDRYYEQYF.

The chain couples TRBV27 to TRBJ1-6, with 7 bases fitting TRBD1. Looked up from germline, CDR1 is MNHEY and CDR2 is SMNVEV (reference sequence). The V gene end was trimmed by 7 bases and the J gene end by 9 bases; junction bases not matched to a gene: 9. CDR3 length: 14 residues. The chain's CDR3 is CASTLRQGRSPLHF. In nucleotides, the CDR3 is TGTGCCAGCACCCTAAGACAGGGCCGTTCACCCCTCCACTTT.

The CDR3 coding sequence is TGTGCCAGCAGTTTTGGGGGGGTAGAGACCCAGTACTTC. This codes for CASSFGGVETQYF. The V call is TRBV27, the J call TRBJ2-5; 7 bases are shared with TRBD2. The CDR3 sequence is 13 residues long. Trimming at V came to 3 bases and at J to 4 bases, leaving 2 bases not matched to a gene. Germline CDR1 is MNHEY and CDR2 is SMNVEV (reference sequence).

This clone was seen more than once but under ten times. The chain links TRBV9 to TRBJ2-2; D remains unclear. The CDR3 spans 12 residues. Trimming stripped 4 bases from V and 8 bases from J, with 9 bases between. CDR1 and CDR2 (germline): SGDLS, YYNGEE. The CDR3 DNA is TGTGCCAGCAGCCCCCACGGTGGGGAGCTGTTTTTT. Residues: CASSPHGGELFF. The variable domain in full, with the rest retrieved from reference TRBV9 and TRBJ2-2, is DSGVTQTPKHLITATGQRVTLRCSPRSGDLSVYWYQQSLDQGLQFLIQYYNGEERAKGNILERFSAQQFPDLHSELNLSSLELGDSALYFCASSPHGGELFFGEGSRLTVL.

The genes are TRBV11-1 and TRBJ2-3, with D perhaps matching TRBD1 (6 bases). Trimming removed 5 bases at V and 5 bases at J, with 14 bases between. The CDR3 runs 14 residues. Germline V lookup: CDR1 SGHAT, CDR2 FQDESV (reference sequence). DNA of the CDR3: TGTGCCAGCAGCCAGGGGACGGATGGAGATACGCAGTATTTT. Its protein product is CASSQGTDGDTQYF. Supplemented by reference TRBV11-1 and TRBJ2-3, the full variable domain reads EAEVAQSPRYKITEKSQAVAFWCDPISGHATLYWYRQILGQGPELLVQFQDESVVDDSQLPKDRFSAERLKGVDSTLKIQPAELGDSAMYLCASSQGTDGDTQYFGPGTRLTVL.

This rearrangement joins TRBV27 to TRBJ2-7; D may be TRBD2 (6 bases). This CDR3 comprises 14 residues. Germline V gene sequence: CDR1 MNHEY, CDR2 SMNVEV (reference sequence). Trimming removed 7 bases at V and 2 bases at J, with 15 bases between. CDR3 residues: CASTWTAGPYEQYF. The CDR3 bases are TGTGCCAGCACCTGGACGGCGGGGCCCTACGAGCAGTACTTC.

V usage is TRBV19 and J usage is TRBJ1-2; tentatively, D is TRBD1 (5 bases). V was cut by 5 bases and J by 2 bases, with 15 bases left in between. The CDR3 extends over 15 amino acids. The germline CDR1 and CDR2 sequences are LNHDA and SQIVND (reference sequence). The CDR3 loop is CASSEALQVNYGYTF. The CDR3 DNA follows: TGTGCCAGTAGTGAAGCCCTACAGGTGAACTATGGCTACACCTTC.

The V call is TRBV3-1 (or the pseudogene TRBV3-2), the J call TRBJ2-1, with TRBD2 identical over 8 bases. The junction had 6 bases not matched to a gene; V was cut back by 0 bases and J by 2 bases. CDR1 and CDR2 (germline): LGHDT, YNNKEL (reference sequence). This CDR3 comprises 17 residues. The CDR3 here is CASSQDPTSGAYNEQFF. DNA for the CDR3: TGTGCCAGCAGCCAAGATCCCACTAGCGGAGCCTACAATGAGCAGTTCTTC.